The clone carrying this T cell receptor beta chain was counted a few times. Its target is not known. It was healthy bone marrow donors who served as donors. Both 60 Vbeta primers and 13 Jbeta primers went into the PCR. The data were produced by immunoSEQ multiplex PCR, yet TCRdb's version contains in-frame clones alone and is incomplete. In the table there are fewer than 200,000 clones, around 80% of which are singletons. These data originate in a study of cytomegalovirus exposure and HLA in healthy donors. Study results and caveats: The authors confirmed in vitro that a few CMV-associated chains were specific for CMV antigens.

Sequencing was performed on PBMCs. This TCR was recovered from a woman aged 25 to 39 in good health and CMV-seronegative.

The DNA for the CDR3 is TGTGCCAGCAGTGTATCGCAGGGTCCTCTAACTGAAGCTTTCTTT. It is translated as CASSVSQGPLTEAFF. The chain couples TRBV6-5 to TRBJ1-1, with D possibly matching TRBD1 (5 bases). In germline, CDR1 is MNHEY, CDR2 SVGAGI. The CDR3 spans 15 residues. V was clipped by 5 bases and J by 5 bases, with 18 bases between them.